This entry lists 17 T cell receptor beta chains sequenced from one sample in a study of vaccination effects on CD4 cells after COVID-19. The ViraFEST assay expanded antigen-specific CD4+ T cells with viral peptide pools before sequencing. Having been cultured for around ten days, the cells underwent CD4+ T cell isolation. Participants got two doses of BNT162b2 or mRNA-1273 vaccine. Repertoires were generated with immunoSEQ multiplex PCR, while TCRdb's copy carries only in-frame clones and drops some. This table holds roughly 24,000 clones, 75% to 80% found once. These receptors are not linked to any known antigen. The starting material was CD4+ T cells from PBMCs cultured with SARS-CoV-2 spike peptides, obtained after COVID-19 vaccination. These receptors came from a human donor who received a COVID-19 vaccine. Some clones in this sample may be carry-over from other donors' samples.

The chain couples TRBV23-1 to TRBJ2-7, with 11 bases lining up with TRBD1. Being an ORF, TRBV23-1 has a function that is uncertain. The CDR3 runs 15 residues. The ends lost 3 bases at V and 3 bases at J; junction bases unmatched: 4. CDR3 nucleotide sequence: TGCGCCAGCAGTCAGACGGGACAGGGGGGCTACGAGCAGTACGTC. It is translated as CASSQTGQGGYEQYV.

Written as DNA, the CDR3 is TGTGCCAGCAACCGCAGGGGCTACGAGACCCAGTACTTC. Translation gives CASNRRGYETQYF. V usage is TRBV6-5 and J usage is TRBJ2-5, with a weak D call TRBD1 (6 bases). The CDR3 is made up of 13 amino acids. From germline, CDR1 is MNHEY and CDR2 SVGAGI. V lost 7 bases to trimming and J lost 5 bases, with 14 bases between them.

The rearrangement links TRBV7-8 to TRBJ2-1, with D perhaps TRBD1 (6 bases). This CDR3 is built from 16 residues. The germline V gene has CDR1 SGHVS and CDR2 FQNEAQ. Trimming pared 2 bases from V and 7 bases from J, leaving 18 bases between. The CDR3 sequence is CASSLRAGAWGNEQFF. In DNA form, the CDR3 reads TGTGCCAGCAGCTTACGGGCAGGGGCCTGGGGTAATGAGCAGTTCTTC.

The rearrangement joins TRBV30 to TRBJ1-1; D gene unclear. Trimming removed 0 bases at V and 1 base at J, with 6 bases between. The germline gives CDR1 GTSNPN, CDR2 SVGIG (reference sequence). This CDR3 region has 13 residues. The CDR3 is CAWSVQGNTEAFF. In DNA, the CDR3 is TGTGCCTGGAGTGTACAAGGGAACACTGAAGCTTTCTTT.

The genes are TRBV5-1 and TRBJ2-5; D possibly corresponds to TRBD2 (6 bases). V gave up 4 bases and J gave up 4 bases, with 20 bases separating them. The CDR3 consists of 16 residues. From germline, CDR1 is SGHRS and CDR2 YFSETQ. The CDR3 region has the DNA TGCGCCAGCAGCCTGGGGGGAACGACCCGACGAGAGACCCAGTACTTC. Amino acid sequence: CASSLGGTTRRETQYF.

The chain uses TRBV6-2 or TRBV6-3 and TRBJ1-1, with D perhaps TRBD1 (6 bases). Germline values: CDR1 MNHEY, CDR2 SVGEGT. The CDR3 covers 13 residues. V lost 2 bases and J lost 4, with 8 bases in between. The CDR3 DNA follows: TGTGCCAGCAGTTACGGGGGGCTCACTGAAGCTTTCTTT. This sequence encodes CASSYGGLTEAFF.

In this sample, this clone turned up once. The chain carries TRBV18 and TRBJ2-7, with TRBD1 matching 7 bases. The germline V gene has CDR1 KGHSH and CDR2 LQKENI. The ends lost 6 bases at V and 7 bases at J; junction bases unmatched: 6. This CDR3 is 12 amino acids long. The CDR3 DNA reads as TGTGCCAGCTCGTCGACAGGGAAGGAGCAGTACGTC. It encodes CASSSTGKEQYV.

V gene TRBV24-1 combines with J gene TRBJ2-3; the match to TRBD2 covers 8 bases. The CDR3 has 18 amino acids. J gave up 2 bases and V 3 bases, and 12 bases lay outside the gene matches. The germline V gene encodes CDR1 KGHDR and CDR2 SFDVKD. CDR3 sequence: CATSDPPLSGGTTDTQYF. CDR3 coding DNA: TGTGCCACCAGTGATCCACCGTTGAGCGGGGGCACCACAGATACGCAGTATTTT.

In this sample, this clone turned up once. The chain links TRBV7-2 to TRBJ1-5, with TRBD1 identical over 8 bases. CDR1 is SGHTA, CDR2 FQGNSA, per germline. Trimming at V came to 2 bases and at J to 7 bases, leaving 7 bases not matched to a gene. There are 15 residues in the CDR3. The CDR3 spells CASSLQGATGQPQHF. CDR3 sequence (DNA): TGTGCCAGCAGCTTACAGGGGGCAACGGGGCAGCCCCAGCATTTT.

This clone was observed a single time. V and J are TRBV6-1 and TRBJ1-5; D is uncertain. CDR1 MNHNS and CDR2 SASEGT come from the germline V gene. Deletions cut 4 bases from V and 8 bases from J, with 21 bases between. The CDR3 runs 16 residues. The CDR3 sequence is CASSGAFLLDGEPQHF. In DNA form, the CDR3 reads TGTGCCAGCAGTGGGGCCTTCCTTTTGGACGGGGAGCCCCAGCATTTT.

This chain joins TRBV6-1 and TRBJ2-1, with TRBD2 matching 10 bases. Germline CDR1 MNHNS, CDR2 SASEGT. The V gene end was trimmed by 4 bases and the J gene end by 1 base; junction bases not matched to a gene: 4. The CDR3 runs 16 residues. CDR3 in amino acids: CASSGLAGVSYNEQFF. The CDR3 DNA sequence: TGTGCCAGCAGTGGACTAGCGGGCGTGTCCTACAATGAGCAGTTCTTC.

This clone was observed a single time. This rearrangement joins TRBV24-1 to TRBJ1-4; 7 bases agree with TRBD1. CDR1 is KGHDR and CDR2 is SFDVKD in the germline V gene. CDR3 length: 15 residues. Losses at the gene ends were 4 bases for V and 4 bases for J; bases not matched to a gene: 5. CDR3 DNA sequence: TGTGCCACCAGTGAAGCGACAGGGCTTAATGAAAAACTGTTTTTT. It specifies CATSEATGLNEKLFF.

The chain has TRBV19 and TRBJ2-5; no firm D call. This CDR3 has 13 residues. The germline V and J ends were trimmed by 4 bases and 1 base, with 7 bases remaining between them. Germline CDR1 and CDR2: LNHDA and SQIVND (reference sequence). CDR3 residues: CASSTAVQETQYF. The DNA for the CDR3 is TGTGCCAGTAGTACCGCAGTCCAAGAGACCCAGTACTTC.

The rearrangement joins TRBV7-3 to TRBJ2-2; D unresolved. Germline V gene data show CDR1 as SGHTA and CDR2 as FQGTGA. The V end was cut by 2 bases, the J end by 9 bases, with 10 bases between. This CDR3 comprises 13 residues. CDR3 DNA sequence: TGTGCCAGCAGCTTATTGGGCGCCTGGGAGCTGTTTTTT. It yields the protein CASSLLGAWELFF.

The chain is built from TRBV18 and TRBJ1-4, with 8 bases matching TRBD1. The CDR3 runs 13 residues. Germline-derived CDR1 and CDR2 are KGHSH and LQKENI. The ends lost 3 bases at V and 7 bases at J; junction bases unmatched: 1. CDR3 amino acids: CASSPDRAEKLFF. The CDR3 DNA is TGTGCCAGCTCACCGGACAGGGCTGAAAAACTGTTTTTT.

This clone was counted only a few times. The rearrangement joins TRBV10-2 to TRBJ2-7; 7 positions match TRBD2. The V segment lost 7 bases and the J segment 2 bases; nucleotides outside the gene matches: 8. There are 14 residues in the CDR3. Looked up from germline, CDR1 is WSHSY and CDR2 is SAAADI. This CDR3 reads CASTASGAPYEQYV. The CDR3 DNA is TGCGCCAGCACTGCTAGCGGAGCACCCTACGAGCAGTACGTC.

The table lists this clone with a count of one. This rearrangement joins TRBV7-3 to TRBJ2-1; 8 bases line up with TRBD1. The CDR3 sequence is 16 residues long. The V and J ends lost 0 bases and 7 bases, in that order; junction bases with no gene match: 8. In germline, CDR1 is SGHTA, CDR2 FQGTGA. The CDR3 region has the DNA TGTGCCAGCAGCTTAACGTCAGGGACAGGTTATAATGAGCAGTTCTTC. This translates into CASSLTSGTGYNEQFF.